The 13 T cell receptor beta chains below all came from one sample that was sequenced in a study of control samples from healthy donors and cancer patients (dated by TCRdb to 2020 to 2021). The method was the immunoSEQ multiplex PCR assay. The source is immuneACCESS, and TCRdb retained only in-frame sequences with V and J called. Part of the clones is not carried over; for the studies checked, unresolved V genes explain less than half of this, and the remainder is unexplained. The sample data list about 100,000 clones, and around nine tenths of these were observed just once. The ten largest clones represent about 7.8% of the sample. The material sequenced was blood. The receptors come from a man aged 25 to 45 in good health.

The genes are TRBV24-1 and TRBJ1-5; D not certain. The germline V and J ends were trimmed by 7 bases and 6 bases, with 18 bases remaining between them. The CDR3 sequence is 15 residues long. CDR1 is KGHDR and CDR2 is SFDVKD in the germline V gene. The CDR3 spells CATSPGAVRGQPQHF. In DNA, the CDR3 is TGTGCCACCAGCCCCGGTGCAGTTAGAGGTCAGCCCCAGCATTTT.

The sample holds one count of this clone. V is TRBV11-2 and J is TRBJ1-6, with D tentatively TRBD1 (6 bases). CDR1 and CDR2 (germline): SGHAT, FQNNGV. This CDR3 is 17 amino acids long. V gave up 5 bases and J gave up 7 bases, with 21 bases separating them. CDR3: CASSPYLTGKRNSPLHF. CDR3 coding DNA: TGTGCCAGCAGCCCTTACCTTACAGGGAAGCGGAATTCACCCCTCCACTTT.

The V and J genes are TRBV7-2 and TRBJ1-5, with TRBD1 as a possible D gene (5 bases). Per the germline V gene, CDR1 is SGHTA and CDR2 is FQGNSA. There are 14 residues in the CDR3. The ends were cut back, 6 bases at V and 0 bases at J, with 9 bases in the middle. The CDR3 region is CASRATDSNQPQHF. As DNA, the CDR3 is TGTGCCAGCAGAGCGACAGATAGCAATCAGCCCCAGCATTTT.

The genes are TRBV18 and TRBJ1-1; 8 bases align to TRBD1. CDR1 KGHSH and CDR2 LQKENI come from the germline V gene. The CDR3 sequence is 16 residues long. V lost 2 bases and J lost 3; bases outside the gene matches: 8. The CDR3 is CASSPGQGGGYTEAFF. The DNA for the CDR3 is TGTGCCAGCTCACCAGGACAGGGCGGGGGATACACTGAAGCTTTCTTT.

This sequence joins TRBV11-3 and TRBJ2-1; D uncertain. V gave up 1 base and J gave up 9 bases, with 10 bases separating them. Germline loops: CDR1 SGHNT, CDR2 YENEEA. The CDR3 runs 13 residues. CDR3 protein: CASSLGVEAEQFF. The CDR3, as DNA: TGTGCCAGCAGCTTAGGCGTTGAGGCTGAGCAGTTCTTC.

The V gene is TRBV30, the J gene TRBJ1-1; unclear D gene. The germline CDR1 and CDR2 sequences are GTSNPN and SVGIG (reference sequence). V lost 2 bases, J lost 1 base, and 8 bases lay in between. The CDR3 extends over 13 amino acids. CDR3 protein: CAWSLQPNTEAFF. The CDR3 DNA reads as TGTGCCTGGAGTTTACAGCCGAACACTGAAGCTTTCTTT.

The V call is TRBV5-1, the J call TRBJ1-3, with 10 bases that match TRBD1. The CDR3 sequence is 15 residues long. Trimming took 1 base from V and 4 from J; bases not matched to a gene: 2. The germline CDR1 and CDR2 sequences are SGHRS and YFSETQ. This CDR3 is CASSLTGQGGNTIYF. In nucleotides, the CDR3 is TGCGCCAGCAGCTTGACGGGACAGGGGGGAAACACCATATATTTT.

This clone came up once. The V call is TRBV6-6, the J call TRBJ1-3; D remains ambiguous. Trimming took 4 bases from V and 0 from J, leaving 13 bases between them. CDR1 and CDR2 (germline): MNHNY, SVGAGI (reference sequence). The CDR3 length is 16 residues. The DNA for the CDR3 is TGTGCCAGCAGTTTTAGTTCCTACGACTCTGGAAACACCATATATTTT. Translation: CASSFSSYDSGNTIYF.

This clone was counted only a few times. V usage is TRBV9 and J usage is TRBJ2-3, with D perhaps matching TRBD1 (5 bases). Trimming took 1 base from V and 0 from J, leaving 12 bases between them. CDR3 length: 16 residues. CDR1 and CDR2 from the germline V gene are SGDLS and YYNGEE. The CDR3 loop is CASSVRPQGSTDTQYF. The CDR3 region has the DNA TGTGCCAGCAGCGTAAGGCCCCAGGGTAGCACAGATACGCAGTATTTT.

This clone was observed a handful of times. For the CDR3, the DNA is TGTGCCATCCGGGACGCAGGGGGCGGAAAAGGCTACACCTTC. This gives the protein CAIRDAGGGKGYTF. The V call is TRBV10-3, the J call TRBJ1-2, with TRBD1 matching 8 bases. V gave up 8 bases and J gave up 8 bases; unmatched junction bases: 13. CDR1 and CDR2 from the germline V gene are ENHRY and SYGVKD. The length of the CDR3 is 14 residues.

V usage is TRBV9 and J usage is TRBJ1-3; D gene unclear. Trimming cost V 0 bases and J 3 bases, with 7 bases left between them. CDR1 is SGDLS and CDR2 is YYNGEE in the germline V gene. There are 14 residues in the CDR3. CDR3 sequence reads: CASSVAVGGNTIYF. The CDR3 DNA reads TGTGCCAGCAGCGTAGCAGTGGGTGGAAACACCATATATTTT.

This clone was detected only a few times. CDR3 in amino acids: CASGQGYGYTF. The CDR3 region has the DNA TGTGCCAGCGGACAGGGCTATGGCTACACCTTC. This chain connects TRBV19 to TRBJ1-2, with 8 bases identical to TRBD1. This CDR3 spans 11 amino acids. J lost 4 bases, V lost 9 bases, and 1 base had no gene match. Germline CDR1 LNHDA, CDR2 SQIVND (reference sequence).

The rearrangement links TRBV6-6 to TRBJ1-6, with a weak D call TRBD1 (6 bases). V lost 6 bases and J 0 bases, leaving 9 bases between the germline ends. The CDR3 runs 15 residues. Germline V gene data show CDR1 as MNHNY and CDR2 as SVGAGI (reference sequence). CDR3 loop: CASRVDSSYNSPLHF. CDR3 in DNA: TGTGCCAGCAGGGTGGACAGCTCCTATAATTCACCCCTCCACTTT.